This section outlines one TCR beta chain sequence together with its context. The antigen is unknown. Using immunoSEQ multiplex PCR, the repertoire was profiled, and TCRdb retains in-frame clones only, with some absent. Among 9,000 to 13,000 clones listed, more than 60% were seen once. These data belong to a study of follicular helper T cells after annual influenza vaccination. Points from the study as a whole: Day 7 ICOS+CD38+ clones later appeared mostly in ICOS-CD38- cTfh.

The CDR3 is 14 residues long. The germline V gene encodes CDR1 SGHAT and CDR2 FQNNGV. V was clipped by 2 bases and J by 8 bases, with 14 bases between them. The source is an adult who received the influenza vaccine. V and J are TRBV11-2 and TRBJ2-3; D is unclear. The specimen was CXCR5- memory CD4+ T cells sorted from blood, collected 6 weeks after influenza vaccination. CDR3 amino acids: CASSLLESSGTQYF. CDR3 bases: TGTGCCAGCAGCTTATTAGAGTCTTCGGGTACGCAGTATTTT.